This entry features one TCR beta chain sequence. This sample was included in a study of CD8 T cells in Susac syndrome. The CDR3 runs 12 residues. Germline V CDR1 and CDR2: DFQATT, SNEGSKA (reference sequence). The trim removed 6 bases at V and 3 bases at J, leaving 4 bases unmatched. After extraction with the RNeasy kit, roughly 0.45 to 1 ug of the RNA was reverse transcribed using random hexamers. Via MiXCR, TCRdb re-called the immunoSEQ multiplex PCR reads, giving one row per CDR3 protein. Among more than 150,000 distinct CDR3 sequences listed, about 95% were seen once. The rearrangement joins TRBV20-1 to TRBJ2-7; 8 bases align to TRBD1. This receptor was obtained from a human donor with Susac syndrome. The sample taken for sequencing was CD4+ T cells from PBMCs. The CDR3 sequence: CSAGTGHYEQYF. In nucleotides, the CDR3 is TGCAGTGCAGGGACAGGTCACTACGAGCAGTACTTC.